This TCR beta chain came from a study of blood T cell repertoires in COVID-19 (dated by TCRdb to about 2020). Study-wide context: Samples from collaborators originated in the United States, Italy and Spain and spanned both the acute and convalescent phases of COVID-19. A freely available public database, intended as a resource for researchers studying the immune response to SARS-CoV-2, is where the repertoires were released. The prospective study material was composed of cDNA or gDNA derived from T cells, B-cell-depleted T cells, or PBMCs. HLA class I and class II types, where available, came from metadata supplied by the sample provider rather than from assay-based typing. The samples were drawn from two sources: the first 160 participants of the ongoing ImmuneRACE study, and over 950 subjects contributed by 6 global collaborators. Deeply sampled blood TCRbeta repertoires from subjects exposed to, actively infected with, or recovered from COVID-19 were included in the dataset. Nearly every sample came with metadata listing a de-identified subject ID, COVID-19 status, age in years and sex.

To note about this clone: This clone's antigen is unknown. Within one base of it there is no much larger clone, and no base qualities were kept.

TCRbeta CDR3 regions were amplified from genomic DNA using the immunoSEQ Assay, a bias-controlled multiplex PCR. The authors' analysis ran thus. The number of nucleated cells in each sample was estimated from the amplification of reference gene primers within the assay. To quantify the absolute abundance of each unique TCRbeta CDR3 rearrangement, sequence reads were collapsed and filtered. For each sample, productive Simpson clonality was calculated as the square root of Simpson's diversity index over productive rearrangements. The table comes from immuneACCESS by way of TCRdb, which keeps in-frame sequences with V and J called. Part of the clones is missing from these tables; in studies checked, under half for an unresolved V gene and the rest for unknown reasons. V and J calls and clone size are given by that table; D and trimming were obtained from the DNA. Present in this sample are approximately 250,000 clones, roughly 86% of which were seen just once. Together, the top ten hold roughly 4% of the sample.

Each collaborating institution followed its own protocols to collect whole blood in K2EDTA tubes. For TCRbeta analysis, collaborator samples were shipped as frozen whole blood, as isolated PBMCs, or as DNA extracted from either sample type. Broad study findings and their caveats: The quantity of clinical and demographic metadata differed by source and by participant and was supplied without curation.

A distance of 15 bases separates the germline ends of V and J, which lose 6 bases and 0 bases respectively. CDR1 and CDR2 (MGHRA, YSYEKL) derive from the germline V gene. Including cysteine and phenylalanine, the CDR3 has 16 amino acids. Of all the DNA, just the CDR3 is kept, 48 bases in frame from base 1. The rearranged chain carries TRBV4-1 and TRBJ2-1; the D gene lacks a confident call. This receptor was taken from a man in his fifties with acute or convalescent COVID-19. Sample: peripheral blood. The CDR3 in this case is CASSPPEWSSYNEQFF. The bases read TGCGCCAGCAGTCCCCCTGAGTGGAGCTCCTACAATGAGCAGTTCTTC.